Sequencing of this T cell receptor beta chain was carried out in a study of cytotoxic CD8 clonotypes in ibrutinib-treated CLL. Study in general: With a range of 6 to 36, the median treatment time before response samples were taken was under 15 months.

Depths of 1 in 200,000 to 1 in 1 million T cells were the sequencing target. Sequenced by immunoSEQ multiplex PCR; TCRdb stores in-frame clones only, minus some. The sample lists just over 65,000 clones, under 70% occurring once. The source of around 1.8 micrograms of genomic DNA for TCR beta libraries was cryopreserved PBMCs. Study-level points and caveats: Contraction or stability on treatment was seen for public clonotypes, which were uncommon.

This clone was observed once. What it recognizes is unknown. Germline CDR1 and CDR2: SQVTM and ANQGSEA. V gave up 8 bases and J gave up 2 bases, with 22 bases separating them. The CDR3 has 16 amino acids. This TCR was sampled from a human donor with chronic lymphocytic leukemia. The gene calls are TRBV29-1 and TRBJ2-1; weak D call: TRBD2 (5 bases). The sample was PBMCs, taken after 12 months of ibrutinib treatment. The CDR3 loop is CSLGEGREVPYNEQFF. The CDR3 DNA sequence: TGCAGCCTCGGAGAGGGTAGGGAAGTTCCCTACAATGAGCAGTTCTTC.